These T cell receptor beta chains were read from a single sample in a study of CD8+ T cells in alopecia areata. Method: immunoSEQ multiplex PCR; TCRdb's copy keeps in-frame clones and lacks some. Of about 180,000 clones listed, 65% to 75% are singletons. The sequencing here drew on CD8+ T cells sorted from blood, taken at week 0. The source of these receptors is a human donor with alopecia areata. CDR3s include the opening cysteine and the closing phenylalanine or tryptophan. Each record gives: V gene, clone size, D gene, J gene, CDR3 DNA, CDR3 protein. The D gene is left open where the match is weak. Not every row has a clone size; where given, it reads once, few, many or a size class.

TRBV7-9	few	-	TRBJ1-1	TGTGCCAGCAGCTCGACTTGGGGCACTGAAGCTTTCTTT	CASSSTWGTEAFF
TRBV5-6	-	-	TRBJ1-5	TGTGCCAGCAGCTTGGGGTCCGCTCAGCCCCAGCATTTT	CASSLGSAQPQHF
TRBV4-1	few	-	TRBJ2-3	TGCGCCAGCAGCCAAGACGGAGGACTAAGCACAGATACGCAGTATTTT	CASSQDGGLSTDTQYF
TRBV14	few	-	TRBJ2-7	TGTGCCAGCAGCCAAGGAGGGGGTTGGTCCTCCTACGAGCAGTACTTC	CASSQGGGWSSYEQYF
TRBV4-2	-	-	TRBJ1-5	TGTGCCAGCAGCCCCCTCAAGTCGGGGAATCAGCCCCAGCATTTT	CASSPLKSGNQPQHF
TRBV6-5	-	TRBD1	TRBJ1-5	TGTGCCAGCAGTACCGGGACAGGGGGCAGTCAGCCCCAGCATTTT	CASSTGTGGSQPQHF
TRBV30	-	TRBD1	TRBJ1-5	TGTGCCTCCGGGGACAGGGTGAGCAATCAGCCCCAGCATTTT	CASGDRVSNQPQHF
TRBV6-5	few	-	TRBJ2-3	TGTGCCAGCAGTTACTCTGTCGGGGGCACAGATACGCAGTATTTT	CASSYSVGGTDTQYF
TRBV13	-	-	TRBJ2-5	TGTGCCAGCAGCGAATATAAACAGGGACAAGAGACCCAGTACTTC	CASSEYKQGQETQYF
TRBV13	-	TRBD1	TRBJ2-5	TGTGCCAGCAGCCTACGGACAGGGGAAGAGACCCAGTACTTC	CASSLRTGEETQYF
TRBV5-1	-	-	TRBJ1-1	TGCGCCAGCAGCTCGCGGCACCCGAACACTGAAGCTTTCTTT	CASSSRHPNTEAFF
TRBV29-1	-	-	TRBJ2-7	TGCAGCGTTGGTGCAGGAAGCTCCTACGAGCAGTACTTC	CSVGAGSSYEQYF
TRBV6-6	-	-	TRBJ2-5	TGTGCCAGCAGGGGGACGGGGTCAGGGGAGACCCAGTACTTC	CASRGTGSGETQYF
TRBV14	-	-	TRBJ2-7	TGTGCCAGCAGCCAAGTTTCAGCCTACGAGCAGTACTTC	CASSQVSAYEQYF
TRBV5-1	-	-	TRBJ1-3	TGCGCCAGCAGGTCGACAGGAAACTCTGGAAACACCATATATTTT	CASRSTGNSGNTIYF
TRBV27	few	-	TRBJ2-1	TGTGCCAGCAAAGGAGCAGGGAACCTGGATGAGCAGTTCTTC	CASKGAGNLDEQFF
TRBV5-1	-	-	TRBJ2-2	TGCGCCAGCAGCTTTCGTGGGAGCACCGGGGAGCTGTTTTTT	CASSFRGSTGELFF
TRBV27	-	TRBD1	TRBJ2-3	TGTGCCACCCAACAGAGGGGGCCCACAGATACGCAGTATTTT	CATQQRGPTDTQYF
TRBV5-1	-	TRBD2	TRBJ2-3	TGCGCCAGCAGTTTAAACGGGGGGGATGATACGCAGTATTTT	CASSLNGGDDTQYF
TRBV5-1	-	TRBD2	TRBJ2-3	TGCGCCAGCAGCTTGACACTAGCGGGGGACCCTCGCACAGATACGCAGTATTTT	CASSLTLAGDPRTDTQYF
TRBV19	-	-	TRBJ2-1	TGTGCCAGTAGTATAGGTGACAGTTACAATGAGCAGTTCTTC	CASSIGDSYNEQFF
TRBV5-1	-	-	TRBJ2-7	TGCGCCAGCAGCTTGGATCCAGGGAGCTCCTACGAGCAGTACTTC	CASSLDPGSSYEQYF
TRBV9	-	-	TRBJ2-7	TGTGCCAGCTCCCGGTGGGGGGGGCGATACGAGCAGTACTTC	CASSRWGGRYEQYF
TRBV11-2	few	TRBD1	TRBJ2-5	TGTGCCAGCAGCTTTTGGACAGGGGAAGAGACCCAGTACTTC	CASSFWTGEETQYF
TRBV19	-	TRBD1	TRBJ2-3	TGTGCCACCGCAAGGGACAGGGATTTTCAGTATTTT	CATARDRDFQYF
TRBV30	-	-	TRBJ2-7	TGTGCCTGGAGTGTGTCTCGCTTCCCCTACGAGCAGTACTTC	CAWSVSRFPYEQYF
TRBV6-6	-	TRBD1	TRBJ1-4	TGTGCCAGCGGGAGGGACAGTACTAATGAAAAACTGTTTTTT	CASGRDSTNEKLFF
TRBV7-9	-	TRBD2	TRBJ2-3	TGTGCCAGCAGCTTAGCAGCAGGGGCTAGCGGGGCAGATACGCAGTATTTT	CASSLAAGASGADTQYF
TRBV2	-	TRBD1	TRBJ1-1	TGTGCCAGCAGTGTCGACAGGGGGCTGAATGAAGCTTTCTTT	CASSVDRGLNEAFF
TRBV9	-	-	TRBJ2-2	TGTGCCAGCAGCACATGGACAGTTAACACCGGGGAGCTGTTTTTT	CASSTWTVNTGELFF
TRBV2	-	-	TRBJ1-2	TGTGCCAGCAGTGAACGGCTTTCAGTCTATGGCTACACCTTC	CASSERLSVYGYTF
TRBV6-1	-	-	TRBJ2-3	TGTGCCAGCAGTGAAGCGCTGTCGGCCCTAGATACGCAGTATTTT	CASSEALSALDTQYF
TRBV30	-	TRBD2	TRBJ2-3	TGTGCCTGGTCCCTCCCGGAGCGGGGTTGGGCAGATACGCAGTATTTT	CAWSLPERGWADTQYF
TRBV25-1	-	-	TRBJ2-1	TGTGCCAGCAGTGAATCCCGGGGCAGGGTGGATAACAATGAGCAGTTCTTC	CASSESRGRVDNNEQFF
TRBV7-6	-	-	TRBJ2-7	TGTGCCAGCAGCCCAGGTGCAGGTACGGGCGAGCAGTACTTC	CASSPGAGTGEQYF
TRBV30	-	TRBD2	TRBJ2-5	TGTGCCTGGGAAGGAAGCGGGGGGGCAGGGGAGACCCAGTACTTC	CAWEGSGGAGETQYF
TRBV29-1	-	-	TRBJ2-2	TGCAGCGTTGACCACACAACGAACACCGGGGAGCTGTTTTTT	CSVDHTTNTGELFF